Listed below are T cell receptor beta chains from one sample, sequenced in a study of STAT3 mutations in large granular lymphocyte leukemia. The table came from immunoSEQ multiplex PCR; TCRdb's copy has only in-frame clones and leaves some out. The table records tens of thousands of clones, around nine tenths of them present only once. Input material: PBMCs. These receptors were obtained from a human donor with T large granular lymphocyte leukemia. Some clones in this sample may be carry-over from other donors' samples. Both conserved end residues are part of each CDR3. The order of the fields is J gene, V gene, D gene, CDR3 DNA, CDR3 protein. A D gene is named only where the DNA matches it firmly.

TRBJ2-5 TRBV14 TRBD1 TGTGCCAGCAGCCAACTTGGACAGGGCACGGAGACCCAGTACTTC CASSQLGQGTETQYF
TRBJ2-3 TRBV6-5 TRBD1 TGTGCCAGCAGGAACAGGGGGGCAGATACGCAGTATTTT CASRNRGADTQYF
TRBJ2-5 TRBV29-1 NA TGCAGCGTTGGAAGGACCCAGTACTTC CSVGRTQYF
TRBJ2-1 TRBV5-5 NA TGTGCCAGCAGCATTGCCTCGGGGGGCTTCGACAATGAGCAGTTCTTC CASSIASGGFDNEQFF
TRBJ1-4 TRBV5-1 NA TGCGCCAGCAGGTCGAGTAATGAAAAACTGTTTTTT CASRSSNEKLFF
TRBJ1-2 TRBV6-5 NA TGTGCCAGCAGCTACGGACACCTCTCAAACTATGGCTACACCTTC CASSYGHLSNYGYTF
TRBJ1-1 TRBV18 NA TGTGCCAGCTCGGCCGGGGAGAACACTGAAGCTTTCTTT CASSAGENTEAFF
TRBJ1-6 TRBV2 TRBD1 TGTGCCAGCAGCAATCGACAGGGCAATTCACCCCTCCACTTT CASSNRQGNSPLHF
TRBJ1-1 TRBV19 NA TGTGCCAGTACCCTGGGTCCTGAAGCTTTCTTT CASTLGPEAFF
TRBJ2-2 TRBV18 NA TGTGCCAGCTCACCAGCTGGGGGCGGTAACGGGGAGCTGTTTTTT CASSPAGGGNGELFF
TRBJ2-1 TRBV18 NA TGTGCCAGCTCACCATTACAGAGCTCCTACAATGAGCAGTTCTTC CASSPLQSSYNEQFF
TRBJ1-2 TRBV6-6 NA TGTGCCAGCAGCCCCGGGGGAAACTATGGCTACACCTTC CASSPGGNYGYTF
TRBJ1-2 TRBV29-1 TRBD1 TGCAGCGTAAGGGGACAGGGTGTGGAGGGCTACACCTTC CSVRGQGVEGYTF
TRBJ1-4 TRBV6-5 TRBD1 TGTGCCAGCAGGCCACAGGGGGTGTCTGAAAAACTGTTTTTT CASRPQGVSEKLFF
TRBJ1-5 TRBV2 NA TGTGCCAGCAGAACATTCGAAAATCAGCCCCAGCATTTT CASRTFENQPQHF
TRBJ1-2 TRBV30 TRBD1 TGTGCCTGGAGTAGGGAGGGGGCAAACTATGGCTACACCTTC CAWSREGANYGYTF
TRBJ2-1 TRBV7-9 TRBD1 TGTGCCAGCAGCTTAGGACAGGGGGTCAATGAGCAGTTCTTC CASSLGQGVNEQFF
TRBJ1-5 TRBV7-8 NA TGTGCCAGCAGCTTAGGCAGGGGAAATCAGCCCCAGCATTTT CASSLGRGNQPQHF
TRBJ1-2 TRBV29-1 NA TGCAGCGTTGTGTCGGGGGGCGGCGGCTACACCTTC CSVVSGGGGYTF
TRBJ1-1 TRBV13 NA TGTGCCAGCAGCTTAGTCCGGTCTGAAGCTTTCTTT CASSLVRSEAFF